The 18 T cell receptor beta chains below were found in one sample sequenced in a study of vaccination effects on CD4 cells after COVID-19. These receptors lack a known antigen. The assay was immunoSEQ multiplex PCR, and TCRdb's table has in-frame clones only and misses some. Here the sample spans approximately 58,000 clones, more than 60% being singletons. Isolation of CD4+ T cells took place after nine to ten days of culture. Sequencing was performed on CD4+ T cells from PBMCs cultured without peptide, taken before COVID-19 vaccination. These receptors all come from a human donor who received a COVID-19 vaccine.

The chain has TRBV7-2 and TRBJ1-6; D perhaps matches TRBD1 (5 bases). The germline V gene encodes CDR1 SGHTA and CDR2 FQGNSA. Trimming pared 0 bases from V and 6 bases from J, leaving 15 bases between. The CDR3 is 17 amino acids. Here the CDR3 DNA reads TGTGCCAGCAGCTTAGCGGTTTCGGAGGGGACTAATTCACCCCTCCACTTT. Protein product: CASSLAVSEGTNSPLHF.

The chain has TRBV7-8 and TRBJ1-4; D is possibly TRBD1 (6 bases). CDR3 length: 16 amino acids. Germline V CDR1 and CDR2: SGHVS, FQNEAQ. Trimming took off 1 base at V and 0 bases at J, with 9 bases between the two ends. The CDR3 DNA follows: TGTGCCAGCAGCTTAGTCAGGGGTGCAACTAATGAAAAACTGTTTTTT. This encodes CASSLVRGATNEKLFF.

The rearrangement links TRBV18 to TRBJ1-1, with D unclear. Trimming took 3 bases from V and 3 from J, leaving 17 bases between them. There are 16 residues in the CDR3. Germline loops: CDR1 KGHSH, CDR2 LQKENI. This CDR3 is CASSPAAAGYDTEAFF. The DNA for the CDR3 is TGTGCCAGCTCACCTGCGGCGGCCGGGTATGACACTGAAGCTTTCTTT.

CDR3 DNA sequence: TGTGCCAGCAGCCCAAGACTAGCGGGGGAAAACATTCAGTACTTC. As protein: CASSPRLAGENIQYF. The gene calls are TRBV7-9 and TRBJ2-4; the match to TRBD2 covers 12 bases. With V trimmed by 5 bases and J by 5 bases, 4 bases remained unmatched. The CDR3 covers 15 residues. The germline CDR1 and CDR2 sequences are SEHNR and FQNEAQ (reference sequence). Looking up the rest from reference TRBV7-9 and TRBJ2-4 gives the full variable domain: DTGVSQNPRHKITKRGQNVTFRCDPISEHNRLYWYRQTLGQGPEFLTYFQNEAQLEKSRLLSDRFSAERPKGSFSTLEIQRTEQGDSAMYLCASSPRLAGENIQYFGAGTRLSVL.

The chain carries TRBV27 and TRBJ2-1; 9 bases line up with TRBD2. CDR1 is MNHEY and CDR2 is SMNVEV in the germline V gene (reference sequence). V shed 2 bases, J shed 9 bases, and the junction held 11 bases outside the gene matches. CDR3 length: 16 residues. The CDR3 loop is CASSLRLAGFAGEQFF. In DNA, the CDR3 is TGTGCCAGCAGTTTAAGGCTAGCGGGGTTCGCTGGTGAGCAGTTCTTC.

This clone was recorded only once. The rearrangement links TRBV6-1 to TRBJ1-2; 7 nucleotides line up with TRBD1. Germline trimming cut 2 bases from V and 5 bases from J; bases unmatched to any gene: 5. The CDR3 has 14 residues. The V gene's germline CDR1 is MNHNS and CDR2 SASEGT. CDR3 sequence: CASSERDSFYGYTF. In DNA form, the CDR3 reads TGTGCCAGCAGTGAACGGGACAGCTTTTATGGCTACACCTTC.

V and J are TRBV18 and TRBJ1-2; D not resolved. The CDR3 has 13 amino acids. The germline CDR1 and CDR2 sequences are KGHSH and LQKENI. Trimming removed 6 bases from V and 0 bases from J, with 8 bases in between. This CDR3 is CASSSDPNYGYTF. The CDR3 nucleotides read TGTGCCAGCTCTTCCGATCCTAACTATGGCTACACCTTC.

The chain recombines TRBV2 with TRBJ1-2; D gene unclear. Germline values: CDR1 SNHLY, CDR2 FYNNEI. The CDR3 sequence is 12 residues long. V was pared by 0 bases and J by 5 bases, with 4 bases between. The CDR3: CASSEASYGYTF. The CDR3, as DNA: TGTGCCAGCAGTGAAGCCAGTTATGGCTACACCTTC.

V is TRBV5-6 and J is TRBJ2-5; TRBD2 might be the D (7 bases). The CDR3 has 15 amino acids. Germline V lookup: CDR1 SGHDT, CDR2 YYEEEE. The V end lost 3 bases, the J end lost 2 bases, and 14 bases lay between the germline ends. The CDR3 DNA reads as TGTGCCAGCAGCTATCGGCGGGGGCAACAAGAGACCCAGTACTTC. Its protein product is CASSYRRGQQETQYF.

The V call is TRBV24-1, the J call TRBJ2-2; D perhaps matches TRBD1 (6 bases). Germline V gene data show CDR1 as KGHDR and CDR2 as SFDVKD. V dropped 3 bases and J dropped 4 bases, with 11 bases sitting between them. The CDR3 covers 15 residues. This CDR3 reads CATSDPGQSTGELFF. The CDR3 DNA reads TGTGCCACCAGTGATCCCGGACAGTCCACCGGGGAGCTGTTTTTT.

The chain is built from TRBV7-9 and TRBJ2-3; D is undetermined. There are 16 residues in the CDR3. V lost 1 base and J lost 0, with 11 bases in between. The V gene's germline CDR1 is SEHNR and CDR2 FQNEAQ (reference sequence). CDR3 nucleotide sequence: TGTGCCAGCAGCTTAGGCCTACCGGACAGCACAGATACGCAGTATTTT. This codes for CASSLGLPDSTDTQYF.

V is TRBV19 and J is TRBJ1-5; D is undetermined. Germline CDR1 is LNHDA and CDR2 is SQIVND (reference sequence). There are 15 residues in the CDR3. V was cut by 5 bases and J by 5 bases, with 16 bases left in between. The DNA of the CDR3 is TGTGCCAGTAGTCGGGTGAGCGGCCAACATCAGCCCCAGCATTTT. It encodes CASSRVSGQHQPQHF.

This chain joins TRBV6-5 and TRBJ2-1, with TRBD2 matching 9 bases. V lost 0 bases, J lost 9 bases, and 9 bases stayed unmatched. Germline V gene data show CDR1 as MNHEY and CDR2 as SVGAGI. There are 16 residues in the CDR3. DNA of the CDR3: TGTGCCAGCAGTTACTCTCTGGGTAGCGGGGGTCTTGAGCAGTTCTTC. Translating it yields CASSYSLGSGGLEQFF.

The rearrangement links TRBV28 to TRBJ1-5; no firm D call. The CDR3 length is 13 residues. Germline V gives CDR1 MDHEN, CDR2 SYDVKM. The V end was cut by 6 bases, the J end by 3 bases, with 9 bases between. CDR3 region: CASSREINQPQHF. DNA of the CDR3: TGTGCCAGCAGCCGGGAAATCAATCAGCCCCAGCATTTT.

The chain recombines TRBV4-3 with TRBJ1-2; TRBD1 matches 8 bases. The CDR3 loop spans 14 amino acids. CDR1 and CDR2 from the germline V gene are LGHNA and YSLEER. J gave up 4 bases and V 3 bases, and 4 bases lay outside the gene matches. Written as DNA, the CDR3 is TGCGCCAGCAGCCAGGGCGACAGGGGCTATGGCTACACCTTC. Translating it yields CASSQGDRGYGYTF.

The rearrangement uses TRBV28 and TRBJ1-2; D is perhaps TRBD1 (5 bases). With 2 bases removed from V and 8 bases from J, the gap between germline ends came to 9 bases. CDR1 MDHEN and CDR2 SYDVKM come from the germline V gene. This CDR3 has 12 amino acids. CDR3 DNA: TGTGCCAGCAGTTTAGGAACAGGCGGCTACACCTTC. Translating gives CASSLGTGGYTF.

The chain links TRBV27 to TRBJ2-1; 7 bases are shared with TRBD2. The CDR3 is made up of 15 amino acids. CDR1 and CDR2 (germline): MNHEY, SMNVEV (reference sequence). With V trimmed by 0 bases and J by 9 bases, 8 bases remained unmatched. CDR3 loop: CASSLSMGGNGEQFF. The CDR3 DNA follows: TGTGCCAGCAGTTTATCGATGGGGGGGAATGGTGAGCAGTTCTTC.

CDR3 amino acids: CASSRGQVDTQYF. CDR3 DNA: TGTGCCAGTAGCAGGGGGCAGGTAGATACGCAGTATTTT. This chain connects TRBV7-2 to TRBJ2-3; the match to TRBD1 covers 8 bases. The CDR3 has 13 residues. CDR1 SGHTA and CDR2 FQGNSA come from the germline V gene. V lost 9 bases to trimming and J lost 5 bases; unmatched junction nucleotides: 7.